This T cell receptor (beta chain) was retrieved from a study of vaccination and CD4 T cells after COVID-19. Study-wide results and limits: SARS-CoV-2-reactive clonotypes rose nonsignificantly, with the median going from about 20 to 38.

Details on this clonotype: Its antigen is as yet unknown.

With the Oncomine TCR Beta short-read assay, DNA from cultured CD4+ T cells was sequenced. Cultured CD4+ T cells were the source of extracted genomic DNA. TCRdb redid the calling of the PCR reads with MiXCR, one entry per CDR3 protein. The sample has 9,900 or so distinct CDR3 sequences, roughly half seen once. CDR3 length equals 14 residues. Germline V gives CDR1 KGHSH, CDR2 LQKENI. Trimming stripped 5 bases from V and 1 base from J, with 12 bases between. Treatment here: approximately nine-day PBMC culture with coronavirus spike peptide pools or control peptides (ViraFEST assay). This chain joins TRBV18 and TRBJ2-7; a weak D match, TRBD2 (5 bases). The specimen sequenced was CD4+ T cells from blood, cultured in vitro. This receptor was obtained from a human donor who had recovered from COVID-19. In DNA, the CDR3 is TGTGCCAGCTCATCTCAGGAGGCTTCCTACGAGCAGTACTTC. Its translation: CASSSQEASYEQYF.